The T cell receptor beta chain described here comes from a study of OX40 agonist ivuxolimab in advanced cancers. V was shortened by 5 bases and J by 4 bases, with 3 bases between the two germline ends. The germline gives CDR1 SEHNR, CDR2 FQNEAQ (reference sequence). CDR3 length equals 11 residues. Method: immunoSEQ multiplex PCR; TCRdb's copy keeps in-frame clones and lacks some. The sample carries about 73,000 clones, 80% to 90% recorded once. Turning to this clone: Other DNA sequences of this sample code for an identical CDR3.

The source of this sequence is an adult with an advanced solid tumor such as melanoma, head and neck, liver or kidney cancer. J is TRBJ2-1 and V is TRBV7-9; D ambiguous. Here the sequenced sample was CD4+ or CD8+ T cells sorted from blood, taken in a trial of the OX40 agonist ivuxolimab. The CDR3 spells CASSIYNEQFF. The CDR3 coding sequence is TGTGCCAGCAGCATATACAATGAGCAGTTCTTC. The entire variable domain, with the rest obtained from reference TRBV7-9 and TRBJ2-1, is as follows: DTGVSQNPRHKITKRGQNVTFRCDPISEHNRLYWYRQTLGQGPEFLTYFQNEAQLEKSRLLSDRFSAERPKGSFSTLEIQRTEQGDSAMYLCASSIYNEQFFGPGTRLTVL.